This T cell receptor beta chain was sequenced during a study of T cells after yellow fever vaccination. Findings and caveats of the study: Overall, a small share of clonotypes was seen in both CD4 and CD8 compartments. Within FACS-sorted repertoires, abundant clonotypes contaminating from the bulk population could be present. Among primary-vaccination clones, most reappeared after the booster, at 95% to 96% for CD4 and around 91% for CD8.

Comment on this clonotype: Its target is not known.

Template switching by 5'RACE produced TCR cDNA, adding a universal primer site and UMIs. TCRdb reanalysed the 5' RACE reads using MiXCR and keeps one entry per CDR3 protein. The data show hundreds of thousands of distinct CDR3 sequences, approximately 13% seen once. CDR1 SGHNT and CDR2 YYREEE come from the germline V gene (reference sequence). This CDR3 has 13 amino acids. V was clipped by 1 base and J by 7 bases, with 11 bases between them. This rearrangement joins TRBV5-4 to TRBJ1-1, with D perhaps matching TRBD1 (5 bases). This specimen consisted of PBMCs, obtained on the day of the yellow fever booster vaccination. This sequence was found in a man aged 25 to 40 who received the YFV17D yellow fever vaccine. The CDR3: CASSLRGAGEAFF. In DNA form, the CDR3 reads TGTGCCAGCAGCTTGAGGGGTGCTGGTGAAGCTTTCTTT.